This entry features one TCR beta chain sequence. The data belong to a study of blood T cell repertoires in COVID-19. Study information: Acute-phase and convalescent COVID-19 samples originated in the United States, Italy and Spain. PBMCs, B-cell-depleted T cells, or T cells were the source of the cDNA or gDNA that made up the material.

In the original analysis: Reference gene primer amplification in the assay estimated nucleated cell counts. Only in-frame clones appear in the TCRdb table, and some are missing; sequencing was by immunoSEQ multiplex PCR. That table furnishes V, J and clone size, whereas the DNA furnished D and trimming. The data hold some 250,000 clones, with more than 70% observed a single time. Trimming removed 5 bases from V and 2 bases from J, with 22 bases in between. The CDR3 extends over 17 amino acids. Germline V CDR1 and CDR2: MDHEN, SYDVKM. Material for sequencing was peripheral blood. This TCR came from a woman in her thirties or forties who had recovered from COVID-19. The rearrangement uses TRBV28 and TRBJ2-7; tentatively, D is TRBD1 (5 bases). In nucleotides, the CDR3 is TGTGCCAGCAGTACCCCTCGCCGGTCTAGGGGAACCTACGAGCAGTACGTC. Translated, it gives CASSTPRRSRGTYEQYV.